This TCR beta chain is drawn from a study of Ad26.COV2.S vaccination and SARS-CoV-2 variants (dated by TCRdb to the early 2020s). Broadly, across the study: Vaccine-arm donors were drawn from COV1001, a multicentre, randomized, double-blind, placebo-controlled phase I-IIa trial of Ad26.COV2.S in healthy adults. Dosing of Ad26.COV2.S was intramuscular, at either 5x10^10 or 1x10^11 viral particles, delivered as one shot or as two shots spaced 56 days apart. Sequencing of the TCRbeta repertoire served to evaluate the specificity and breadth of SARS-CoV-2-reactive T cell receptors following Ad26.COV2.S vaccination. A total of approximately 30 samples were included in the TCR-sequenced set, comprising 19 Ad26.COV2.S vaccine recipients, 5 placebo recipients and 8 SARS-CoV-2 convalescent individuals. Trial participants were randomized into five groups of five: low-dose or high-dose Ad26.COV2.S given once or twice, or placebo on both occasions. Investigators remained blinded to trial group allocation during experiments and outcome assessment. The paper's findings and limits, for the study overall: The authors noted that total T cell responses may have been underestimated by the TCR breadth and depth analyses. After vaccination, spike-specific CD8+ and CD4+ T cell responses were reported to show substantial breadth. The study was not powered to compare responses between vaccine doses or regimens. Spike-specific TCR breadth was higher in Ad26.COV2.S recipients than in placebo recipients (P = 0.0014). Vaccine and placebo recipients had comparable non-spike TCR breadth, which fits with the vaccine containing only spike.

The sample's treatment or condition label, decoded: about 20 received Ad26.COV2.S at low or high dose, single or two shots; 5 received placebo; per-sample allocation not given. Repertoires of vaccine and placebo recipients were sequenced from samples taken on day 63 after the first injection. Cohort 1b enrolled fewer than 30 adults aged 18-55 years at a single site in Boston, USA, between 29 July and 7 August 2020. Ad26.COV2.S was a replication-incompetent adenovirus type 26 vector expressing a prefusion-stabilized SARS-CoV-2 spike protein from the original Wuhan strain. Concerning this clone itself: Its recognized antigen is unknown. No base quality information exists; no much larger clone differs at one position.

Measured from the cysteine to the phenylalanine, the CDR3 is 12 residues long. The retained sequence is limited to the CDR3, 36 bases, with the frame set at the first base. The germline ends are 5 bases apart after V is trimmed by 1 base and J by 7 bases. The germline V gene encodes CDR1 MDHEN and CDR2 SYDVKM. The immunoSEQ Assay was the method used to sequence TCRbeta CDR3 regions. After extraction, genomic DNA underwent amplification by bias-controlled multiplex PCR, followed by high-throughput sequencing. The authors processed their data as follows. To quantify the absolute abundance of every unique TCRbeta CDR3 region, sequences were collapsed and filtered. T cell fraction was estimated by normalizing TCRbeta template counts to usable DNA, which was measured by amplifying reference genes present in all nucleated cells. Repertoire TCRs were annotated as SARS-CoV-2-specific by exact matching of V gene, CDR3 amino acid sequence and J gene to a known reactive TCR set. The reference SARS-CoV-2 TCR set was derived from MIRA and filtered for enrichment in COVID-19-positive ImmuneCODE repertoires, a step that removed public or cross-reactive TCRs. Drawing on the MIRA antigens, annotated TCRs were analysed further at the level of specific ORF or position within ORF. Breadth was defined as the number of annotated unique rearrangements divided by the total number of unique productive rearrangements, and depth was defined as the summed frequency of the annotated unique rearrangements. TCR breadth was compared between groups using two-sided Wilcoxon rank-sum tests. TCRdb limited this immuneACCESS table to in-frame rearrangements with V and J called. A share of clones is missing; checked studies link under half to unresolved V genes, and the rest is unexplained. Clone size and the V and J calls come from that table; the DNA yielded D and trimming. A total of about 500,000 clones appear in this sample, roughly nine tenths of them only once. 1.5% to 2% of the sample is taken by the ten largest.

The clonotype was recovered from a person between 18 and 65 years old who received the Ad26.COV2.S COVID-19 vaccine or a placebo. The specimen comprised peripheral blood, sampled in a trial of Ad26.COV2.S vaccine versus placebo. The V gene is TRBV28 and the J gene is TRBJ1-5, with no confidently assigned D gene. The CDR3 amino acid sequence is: CASSLLIQPQHF. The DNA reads TGTGCCAGCAGTTTATTGATCCAGCCCCAGCATTTT.